The 24 T cell receptor beta chains below come from one sample, sequenced in a study of T cell responses to AZD1222 COVID-19 vaccine. The repertoire was sequenced with immunoSEQ multiplex PCR; TCRdb's copy has only in-frame clones and lacks some. This sample has some 120,000 clones; 75% to 95% occur once, and the top ten carry under 3.5%. The sequences come from peripheral blood, collected on day 0 of AZD1222 vaccination. These receptor sequences come from an adult in good health.

This clone was counted only a few times. The chain employs TRBV6-5 and TRBJ1-1, with a weak D call TRBD1 (5 bases). The CDR3 runs to 16 residues. The V end lost 0 bases, the J end lost 4 bases, and 15 bases lay between the germline ends. The germline gives CDR1 MNHEY, CDR2 SVGAGI. DNA for the CDR3: TGTGCCAGCAGTTACTCCTGGGGCACCCATTCCACTGAAGCTTTCTTT. Its translation: CASSYSWGTHSTEAFF.

The chain links TRBV6-1 to TRBJ2-3; 9 bases are shared with TRBD1. The germline V gene has CDR1 MNHNS and CDR2 SASEGT. This CDR3 region has 16 residues. Losses at the gene ends were 0 bases for V and 6 bases for J; bases not matched to a gene: 7. The CDR3 sequence is CASSEAVQGAWDTQYF. In DNA form, the CDR3 reads TGTGCCAGCAGTGAAGCAGTACAGGGGGCATGGGATACGCAGTATTTT.

V gene TRBV3-1 (or the pseudogene TRBV3-2) combines with J gene TRBJ2-3, with D unclear. The V gene lost 4 bases and the J gene lost 4 bases, with 6 bases spanning the gap. The CDR3 has 12 amino acids. Looked up from germline, CDR1 is LGHDT and CDR2 is YNNKEL (reference sequence). CDR3 amino acids: CASSRPSDTQYF. DNA for the CDR3: TGTGCCAGCAGCCGGCCCTCAGATACGCAGTATTTT.

The gene calls are TRBV2 and TRBJ1-1; D possibly corresponds to TRBD1 (6 bases). Germline CDR1 and CDR2: SNHLY and FYNNEI. V gave up 2 bases and J gave up 5 bases, with 6 bases separating them. This CDR3 contains 12 residues. CDR3 loop: CASSEQGTEAFF. CDR3 sequence (DNA): TGTGCCAGCAGTGAACAGGGGACTGAAGCTTTCTTT.

V is TRBV6-5 and J is TRBJ1-1; D not resolved. This CDR3 is 14 amino acids long. The ends were cut back, 2 bases at V and 4 bases at J, with 11 bases in the middle. Germline V gives CDR1 MNHEY, CDR2 SVGAGI. The CDR3 is CASSYADYSTEAFF. The CDR3 bases are TGTGCCAGCAGTTACGCGGACTACAGCACTGAAGCTTTCTTT.

The genes are TRBV24-1 and TRBJ2-1; D gene uncertain. V was clipped by 4 bases and J by 10 bases, with 10 bases between them. Per the germline V gene, CDR1 is KGHDR and CDR2 is SFDVKD. The CDR3 spans 12 residues. This CDR3 reads CATSDGVKEQFF. In nucleotides, the CDR3 is TGTGCCACCAGTGACGGAGTTAAGGAGCAGTTCTTC.

This chain joins TRBV5-1 and TRBJ1-2; possibly TRBD1 for D (6 bases). The CDR3 totals 15 residues. Trimming shortened V by 1 base and J by 8 bases, and 18 bases separated the two germline ends. The germline V gene has CDR1 SGHRS and CDR2 YFSETQ. As DNA, the CDR3 is TGCGCCAGCAGCTTGTTGTCCGGGGGCGCGGGCGGCTACACCTTC. Protein: CASSLLSGGAGGYTF.

The chain recombines TRBV19 with TRBJ2-1, with D possibly matching TRBD2 (5 bases). Germline loops: CDR1 LNHDA, CDR2 SQIVND (reference sequence). This CDR3 is built from 13 residues. Trimming pared 5 bases from V and 8 bases from J, leaving 13 bases between. CDR3 residues: CASSSERGHEQFF. In DNA form, the CDR3 reads TGTGCCAGTAGTTCCGAGAGAGGGCATGAGCAGTTCTTC.

The CDR3 region has the DNA TGTGCCAGCAGCTTGGGGCTAGACCGCGCTAGCACAGATACGCAGTATTTT. Its translation: CASSLGLDRASTDTQYF. The V call is TRBV5-6, the J call TRBJ2-3; D unclear. CDR1 and CDR2 from the germline V gene are SGHDT and YYEEEE. Trimming stripped 0 bases from V and 0 bases from J, with 14 bases between. The CDR3 is 17 residues long.

The rearrangement links TRBV5-4 to TRBJ1-2; D unclear. V lost 0 bases, J lost 0 bases, and 6 bases lay in between. This CDR3 spans 14 amino acids. The germline CDR1 and CDR2 sequences are SGHNT and YYREEE (reference sequence). The CDR3 DNA reads as TGTGCCAGCAGCTTGGTTGATGCTAACTATGGCTACACCTTC. It codes for CASSLVDANYGYTF.

This clone was seen a few times. V gene TRBV6-2 or TRBV6-3 combines with J gene TRBJ1-3; perhaps TRBD1 as D (5 bases). Trimming pared 4 bases from V and 0 bases from J, leaving 25 bases between. There are 20 residues in the CDR3. Per the germline V gene, CDR1 is MNHEY and CDR2 is SVGEGT. Here the CDR3 reads CASSFNRDSIPTSSGNTIYF. The CDR3 nucleotides read TGTGCCAGCAGTTTCAACCGGGACTCCATTCCCACCTCCTCTGGAAACACCATATATTTT.

The chain combines TRBV14 with TRBJ2-1, with 10 bases lining up with TRBD2. V lost 2 bases and J lost 9; bases outside the gene matches: 10. CDR1 and CDR2 from the germline V gene are SGHDN and FVKESK. The CDR3 runs to 16 residues. CDR3 region: CASSQKLPSGSAEQFF. CDR3 DNA sequence: TGTGCCAGCAGCCAAAAGCTCCCTAGCGGGAGTGCTGAGCAGTTCTTC. Drawing the rest from reference TRBV14 and TRBJ2-1, the complete variable domain is EAGVTQFPSHSVIEKGQTVTLRCDPISGHDNLYWYRRVMGKEIKFLLHFVKESKQDESGMPNNRFLAERTGGTYSTLKVQPAELEDSGVYFCASSQKLPSGSAEQFFGPGTRLTVL.

V gene TRBV21-1 combines with J gene TRBJ1-5. TRBV21-1 is a pseudogene. The CDR3 covers 19 residues. The CDR3 DNA reads TGTGCCAGCAGCAAAGGTCGACACTCACTACTCGATAGCAATCAGCCCCAGCATTTT. It specifies CASSKGRHSLLDSNQPQHF.

A note on this clone: This same CDR3 is encoded by further DNA sequences in the sample. This chain uses TRBV7-9 with TRBJ1-6, with a weak D call TRBD1 (6 bases). CDR1 SEHNR and CDR2 FQNEAQ come from the germline V gene (reference sequence). The CDR3 totals 14 residues. Trimming cost V 1 base and J 7 bases, with 8 bases left between them. CDR3 bases: TGTGCCAGCAGCTTAGAAGGGGGAAATTCACCCCTCCACTTT. Translating it yields CASSLEGGNSPLHF.

The genes are TRBV20-1 and TRBJ2-5; 8 nucleotides agree with TRBD2. This CDR3 spans 13 amino acids. With V trimmed by 6 bases and J by 3 bases, 6 bases remained unmatched. The germline V gene encodes CDR1 DFQATT and CDR2 SNEGSKA (reference sequence). This CDR3 is CSASEAGEETQYF. The DNA of the CDR3 is TGCAGTGCAAGTGAAGCGGGAGAAGAGACCCAGTACTTC.

The V gene is TRBV2, the J gene TRBJ1-4; D perhaps matches TRBD1 (6 bases). V shed 6 bases and J shed 8 bases, with 19 bases lying between them. The length of the CDR3 is 15 residues. Germline assignment: CDR1 SNHLY and CDR2 FYNNEI. This CDR3 reads CASRYRAHTEEKLFF. The DNA of the CDR3 is TGTGCCAGCAGATACAGGGCCCATACTGAGGAAAAACTGTTTTTT.

This chain joins TRBV27 and TRBJ1-4; D possibly corresponds to TRBD1 (5 bases). CDR1 MNHEY and CDR2 SMNVEV come from the germline V gene (reference sequence). This CDR3 has 13 residues. Trimming left V 6 bases short and J 7 bases short, with 12 bases between. As DNA, the CDR3 is TGTGCCAGCAGCGGTAGAAGGGGTGAAAAACTGTTTTTT. It codes for CASSGRRGEKLFF.

This rearrangement joins TRBV2 to TRBJ2-4; D could derive from TRBD1 or TRBD2 (5 bases each). Trimming shortened V by 3 bases and J by 1 base, and 13 bases separated the two germline ends. Germline V CDR1 and CDR2: SNHLY, FYNNEI. The CDR3 is made up of 16 amino acids. CDR3 coding DNA: TGTGCCAGCAGTGATTTTCAGGGAGCGGCCAAAAACATTCAGTACTTC. Its translation is CASSDFQGAAKNIQYF.

This clone has a single count. This rearrangement joins TRBV19 to TRBJ1-1; perhaps TRBD1 as D (5 bases). V was shortened by 3 bases and J by 8 bases, with 13 bases between the two germline ends. The CDR3 is made up of 13 amino acids. Germline CDR1 reads LNHDA; CDR2 reads SQIVND (reference sequence). For the CDR3, the DNA is TGTGCCAGTAGTATCCGATCGGGGGTCGAAGCTTTCTTT. Protein product: CASSIRSGVEAFF.

The chain couples TRBV19 to TRBJ2-1; 7 bases align to TRBD2. Germline V gene lookup returns CDR1 LNHDA and CDR2 SQIVND (reference sequence). J was trimmed by 5 bases and V by 5 bases; bases with no gene match: 15. The CDR3 contains 17 residues. CDR3 loop: CASSGLGLRHWDNEQFF. The CDR3 nucleotides read TGTGCCAGTAGTGGACTAGGCCTAAGGCATTGGGACAATGAGCAGTTCTTC. Variable domain in full (rest from reference TRBV19 and TRBJ2-1): DGGITQSPKYLFRKEGQNVTLSCEQNLNHDAMYWYRQDPGQGLRLIYYSQIVNDFQKGDIAEGYSVSREKKESFPLTVTSAQKNPTAFYLCASSGLGLRHWDNEQFFGPGTRLTVL.

The V gene is TRBV2, the J gene TRBJ1-5; D is undetermined. The CDR3 totals 14 residues. The germline gives CDR1 SNHLY, CDR2 FYNNEI. V lost 7 bases, J lost 5 bases, and 15 bases lay in between. In DNA, the CDR3 is TGTGCCAGCAACCCAGATTCAGGCCATCAGCCCCAGCATTTT. Translating gives CASNPDSGHQPQHF.

The chain couples TRBV27 to TRBJ1-2, with TRBD1 identical over 8 bases. The V segment lost 5 bases and the J segment 1 base; nucleotides outside the gene matches: 9. The CDR3 covers 16 residues. Germline V gene sequence: CDR1 MNHEY, CDR2 SMNVEV (reference sequence). This chain's CDR3 is CASSGQGAPDNYGYTF. The CDR3 DNA reads as TGTGCCAGCAGTGGCCAGGGGGCGCCGGATAACTATGGCTACACCTTC.

The chain joins TRBV4-3 to TRBJ1-2; TRBD1 matches 10 bases. Germline V gene data show CDR1 as LGHNA and CDR2 as YSLEER. V was clipped by 4 bases and J by 4 bases; unmatched bases: 9. This CDR3 contains 16 residues. The CDR3 is CASSPGTGAVSYGYTF. CDR3 bases: TGCGCCAGCAGCCCCGGGACAGGGGCGGTCAGCTATGGCTACACCTTC.

The rearrangement joins TRBV7-2 to TRBJ2-3; D call uncertain. CDR3 length equals 12 residues. Germline V lookup: CDR1 SGHTA, CDR2 FQGNSA. Trimming pared 8 bases from V and 0 bases from J, leaving 6 bases between. The CDR3 region is CASGTSTDTQYF. For the CDR3, the DNA is TGTGCCAGCGGCACCAGCACAGATACGCAGTATTTT. The full variable domain, its missing parts supplied by reference TRBV7-2 and TRBJ2-3, is GAGVSQSPSNKVTEKGKDVELRCDPISGHTALYWYRQSLGQGLEFLIYFQGNSAPDKSGLPSDRFSAERTGGSVSTLTIQRTQQEDSAVYLCASGTSTDTQYFGPGTRLTVL.